These 30 T cell receptor beta chains came from one sample sequenced in a study of regulatory T cells in long-lasting Graves disease. As to time point: newly diagnosed GD, antithyroid drugs for less than 3 months. Extracted PBMC RNA gave rise to the TCR library. Researchers made TCR beta libraries by using iRepertoire HTBI primers and running Arm-PCR on CDR3 regions. Each CDR3 protein is one row after TCRdb ran MiXCR on the multiplex PCR reads. The repertoire holds a few hundred thousand distinct CDR3 sequences, over 15% seen once, with around 27% in the top ten. These records were also assigned to another study, of T cells in Graves' hyperthyroidism and ophthalmopathy.

The specimen was peripheral blood mononuclear cells (PBMCs), collected at new diagnosis, from a patient treated with antithyroid drugs. All receptors come from a man aged 35 to 55 with Graves disease.

This clonotype was counted at least ten times. V gene TRBV2 combines with J gene TRBJ2-2; tentative D call: TRBD1 (6 bases). V lost 5 bases and J lost 0, with 10 bases in between. Germline V gene sequence: CDR1 SNHLY, CDR2 FYNNEI. The CDR3 length is 15 residues. The CDR3 DNA reads as TGTGCCAGCAGTTTGGACAGCGCGAACACCGGGGAGCTGTTTTTT. It yields the protein CASSLDSANTGELFF.

This clonotype was seen repeatedly, ten times or more. The rearrangement links TRBV18 to TRBJ2-2; D gene unclear. Trimming pared 1 base from V and 2 bases from J, leaving 11 bases between. CDR1 KGHSH and CDR2 LQKENI come from the germline V gene. CDR3 length equals 16 residues. The CDR3 loop reads CASSPLSGFNTGELFF. As DNA, the CDR3 is TGTGCCAGCTCACCACTGTCCGGATTCAACACCGGGGAGCTGTTTTTT.

This clonotype was detected many times. The J gene is TRBJ2-1, the V gene TRBV5-8, with 7 bases identical to TRBD1. This CDR3 is built from 15 residues. Germline-derived CDR1 and CDR2 are SGHTS and YDEGEE. V shed 3 bases, J shed 2 bases, and the junction held 5 bases outside the gene matches. For the CDR3, the DNA is TGTGCCAGCAGCTCAGACAGGGTCCCCTACAATGAGCAGTTCTTC. This sequence encodes CASSSDRVPYNEQFF.

The chain couples TRBV30 to TRBJ2-3, with TRBD2 matching over 12 bases. J lost 7 bases, V lost 5 bases, and 4 bases had no gene match. Germline loops: CDR1 GTSNPN, CDR2 SVGIG (reference sequence). The CDR3 spans 13 residues. The CDR3 loop reads CAWQTSGRNTQYF. The DNA for the CDR3 is TGTGCCTGGCAAACTAGCGGGAGGAATACGCAGTATTTT.

This clonotype was observed a handful of times. The genes are TRBV12-3 or TRBV12-4 and TRBJ1-5; tentatively, D is TRBD1 (6 bases). V was shortened by 8 bases and J by 5 bases, with 16 bases between the two germline ends. The CDR3 covers 14 residues. In nucleotides, the CDR3 is TGTGCCAGCCGGTTGGGGGCGCGAGATCAGCCCCAGCATTTT. Its translation is CASRLGARDQPQHF.

This clonotype was observed at least ten times. This sequence joins TRBV7-6 and TRBJ2-1; 7 bases are shared with TRBD2. The CDR3 runs 14 residues. Trimming cost V 4 bases and J 4 bases; bases outside gene matches: 4. CDR1 and CDR2 (germline): SGHVS, FNYEAQ. The CDR3 DNA reads TGTGCCAGCAGCTCCAGCGGGGAGTACAATGAGCAGTTCTTC. Encoded protein: CASSSSGEYNEQFF.

In its sample, this clonotype was seen many times. This chain joins TRBV11-2 and TRBJ2-7; D is ambiguous. The CDR3 is made up of 13 amino acids. CDR1 is SGHAT and CDR2 is FQNNGV in the germline V gene. V lost 5 bases, J lost 3 bases, and 11 bases lay in between. In DNA form, the CDR3 reads TGTGCCAGCAGCACCGGACGGAACTACGAGCAGTACTTC. This translates into CASSTGRNYEQYF.

Ten or more counts support this clonotype. Compared with germline, one end of the junction differs, possibly owing to a read error. The chain is built from TRBV28 and TRBJ2-7; the match to TRBD1 covers 7 bases. The CDR3 consists of 14 residues. Germline values: CDR1 MDHEN, CDR2 SYDVKM. The CDR3 reads CASRPGQTSSEQYF. In DNA form, the CDR3 reads TGTGCCAGCAGACCGGGACAGACTTCCTCCGAGCAGTACTTC. The full variable domain, rest sourced from reference TRBV28 and TRBJ2-7, is DVKVTQSSRYLVKRTGEKVFLECVQDMDHENMFWYRQDPGLGLRLIYFSYDVKMKEKGDIPEGYSVSREKKERFSLILESASTNQTSMYLCASRPGQTSSEQYFGPGTRLTVT.

There are many counts of this clonotype. The chain has TRBV5-1 and TRBJ2-2, with 7 bases aligning to TRBD2. J gave up 0 bases and V 0 bases, and 5 bases lay outside the gene matches. The CDR3 runs 17 residues. Germline V gene lookup returns CDR1 SGHRS and CDR2 YFSETQ. CDR3: CASSLGPAGSNTGELFF. Written as DNA, the CDR3 is TGCGCCAGCAGCTTGGGTCCAGCGGGGTCGAACACCGGGGAGCTGTTTTTT.

The chain employs TRBV4-1 and TRBJ2-6; D is perhaps TRBD1 (6 bases). Trimming shortened V by 4 bases and J by 4 bases, and 14 bases separated the two germline ends. CDR1 MGHRA and CDR2 YSYEKL come from the germline V gene. The CDR3 is made up of 16 amino acids. As DNA, the CDR3 is TGCGCCAGCAGCCTTCAACAGGGTGCCGGGGCCAACGTCCTGACTTTC. It yields the protein CASSLQQGAGANVLTF.

The table lists this clonotype with a few counts. The rearrangement joins TRBV7-9 to TRBJ2-2, with D perhaps TRBD1 or TRBD2 (6 bases each). The germline gives CDR1 SEHNR, CDR2 FQNEAQ (reference sequence). The CDR3 has 13 residues. The V end lost 6 bases, the J end lost 9 bases, and 14 bases lay between the germline ends. The CDR3 loop is CASRPGARRELFF. The CDR3 DNA follows: TGTGCCAGCAGGCCGGGGGCGCGCAGGGAGCTGTTTTTT.

This clonotype appeared many times. The chain uses TRBV7-2 and TRBJ1-3; D is undetermined. CDR3 size: 16 residues. V was cut by 3 bases and J by 4 bases, with 16 bases left in between. CDR1 and CDR2 from the germline V gene are SGHTA and FQGNSA. CDR3 in DNA: TGTGCCAGCAGCTTGGGCGCCGGGATACAAGGAAACACCATATATTTT. The encoded protein is CASSLGAGIQGNTIYF. Filled out from reference TRBV7-2 and TRBJ1-3, the complete variable domain reads GAGVSQSPSNKVTEKGKDVELRCDPISGHTALYWYRQSLGQGLEFLIYFQGNSAPDKSGLPSDRFSAERTGGSVSTLTIQRTQQEDSAVYLCASSLGAGIQGNTIYFGEGSWLTVV.

This clonotype was detected ten times or more. V usage is TRBV12-3 or TRBV12-4 and J usage is TRBJ1-6; 7 positions agree with TRBD1. This CDR3 has 13 residues. With 6 bases clipped from V and 11 bases from J, the junction kept 7 bases outside the gene matches. The CDR3: CASRKGTATPLHF. As DNA, the CDR3 is TGTGCCAGCAGAAAGGGGACAGCCACACCCCTCCACTTT.

CDR3 sequence: CASSLEGGPQHF. For the CDR3, the DNA is TGTGCCAGCAGCTTGGAGGGGGGACCCCAGCATTTT. The V call is TRBV5-6, the J call TRBJ1-5; D might be TRBD1 (6 bases). The CDR3 has 12 amino acids. CDR1 is SGHDT and CDR2 is YYEEEE in the germline V gene. Trimming left V 0 bases short and J 10 bases short, with 8 bases between.

In its sample, this clonotype was seen many times. This chain uses TRBV2 with TRBJ2-3; 10 nucleotides align to TRBD1. The V gene end was trimmed by 5 bases and the J gene end by 7 bases; junction bases not matched to a gene: 6. CDR1 and CDR2 from the germline V gene are SNHLY and FYNNEI. The CDR3 sequence is 14 residues long. The CDR3 DNA is TGTGCCAGCAGTCCGGGACAGGGGTGGAATACGCAGTATTTT. Protein sequence: CASSPGQGWNTQYF.

This clonotype was recorded at least ten times. V usage is TRBV29-1 and J usage is TRBJ2-3; no clear D. The germline gives CDR1 SQVTM, CDR2 ANQGSEA. The CDR3 has 13 amino acids. The V end was cut by 1 base, the J end by 4 bases, with 9 bases between. The CDR3 loop reads CSVEGPAADTQYF. CDR3 in DNA: TGCAGCGTTGAAGGACCCGCAGCAGATACGCAGTATTTT.

This chain uses TRBV12-3 or TRBV12-4 with TRBJ1-1; the match to TRBD1 covers 8 bases. The CDR3 extends over 16 amino acids. V lost 2 bases and J lost 3; bases outside the gene matches: 8. CDR3 residues: CASSLPRGRGDTEAFF. As DNA, the CDR3 is TGTGCCAGCAGTTTACCCAGGGGGCGTGGGGACACTGAAGCTTTCTTT.

Ten or more counts support this clonotype. The chain uses TRBV30 and TRBJ2-3, with 13 bases that match TRBD2. The CDR3 has 17 residues. The J segment lost 2 bases and the V segment lost 1 base, leaving 6 bases of the junction unmatched. CDR1 and CDR2 (germline): GTSNPN, SVGIG (reference sequence). CDR3: CAWSAGTSGVLTDTQYF. The CDR3 nucleotides are TGTGCCTGGAGTGCAGGGACTAGCGGGGTCCTCACAGATACGCAGTATTTT.

The chain is built from TRBV19 and TRBJ1-2, with 9 bases that match TRBD1. The germline CDR1 and CDR2 sequences are LNHDA and SQIVND (reference sequence). Trimming cost V 6 bases and J 4 bases; bases outside gene matches: 6. The CDR3 covers 14 residues. The CDR3 DNA reads TGTGCCAGTAGGACGACAGGGGGAAGCTATGGCTACACCTTC. Its protein is CASRTTGGSYGYTF.

This clonotype was seen repeatedly, ten times or more. A junction end diverges from the germline sequence, so it may reflect a read error. This chain connects TRBV30 to TRBJ2-3, with D perhaps matching TRBD1 (5 bases). Germline CDR1 is GTSNPN and CDR2 is SVGIG (reference sequence). CDR3 length: 12 amino acids. CDR3: CTWGLQGDTQYF. CDR3 nucleotide sequence: TGTACCTGGGGCCTGCAGGGAGATACGCAGTATTTT.

V and J are TRBV29-1 and TRBJ1-1, with 9 bases fitting TRBD1. The CDR3 totals 12 residues. V shed 7 bases and J 4 bases; nucleotides not matched to a gene: 4. Germline CDR1 is SQVTM and CDR2 is ANQGSEA. The CDR3, as DNA: TGCAGCGCCACGGACAGGGGCACTGAAGCTTTCTTT. Translated: CSATDRGTEAFF.

This clonotype was picked up many times. The V gene is TRBV7-9, the J gene TRBJ2-5, with TRBD1 identical over 8 bases. Trimming took 5 bases from V and 4 from J; bases not matched to a gene: 6. This CDR3 is built from 14 residues. The germline V gene encodes CDR1 SEHNR and CDR2 FQNEAQ (reference sequence). This chain's CDR3 is CASSDIRGRETQYF. The DNA of the CDR3 is TGTGCCAGCAGCGATATCAGGGGGCGAGAGACCCAGTACTTC.

Ten or more counts support this clonotype. The V call is TRBV2, the J call TRBJ1-5; the D gene is possibly TRBD1 (5 bases). The CDR3 covers 14 residues. V shed 7 bases and J shed 1 base, with 11 bases lying between them. CDR1 is SNHLY, CDR2 FYNNEI, per germline. CDR3 loop: CASTKQDSNQPQHF. The CDR3 bases are TGTGCCAGCACCAAACAGGACAGCAATCAGCCCCAGCATTTT.

At least ten counts were recorded for this clonotype. The chain employs TRBV28 and TRBJ2-7; possibly TRBD1 for D (6 bases). The CDR3 consists of 13 residues. CDR1 is MDHEN and CDR2 is SYDVKM in the germline V gene. The ends were cut back, 6 bases at V and 1 base at J, with 10 bases in the middle. CDR3 protein: CASRFGQSYEQYF. The CDR3, as DNA: TGTGCCAGCAGATTTGGACAGTCCTACGAGCAGTACTTC.

This clonotype was counted at least ten times. The chain uses TRBV20-1 and TRBJ2-7; tentative D call: TRBD2 (6 bases). Per germline, CDR1 DFQATT and CDR2 SNEGSKA (reference sequence). With 6 bases removed from V and 4 bases from J, the gap between germline ends came to 13 bases. The CDR3 has 12 amino acids. CDR3 nucleotides: TGCAGTGCAAACCGGGACTCTTACGAGCAGTACTTC. It yields the protein CSANRDSYEQYF.

This clonotype has at least ten counts. The V and J genes are TRBV7-9 and TRBJ2-1, with D possibly being TRBD2 (5 bases). The J call is uncertain, as TRBJ2-5 better fits the DNA end. Per the germline V gene, CDR1 is SEHNR and CDR2 is FQNEAQ (reference sequence). This CDR3 spans 14 amino acids. CDR3 loop: CASSSSRDQETQYF. The CDR3 bases are TGTGCCAGCAGCTCGTCCCGGGATCAAGAGACCCAGTACTTC.

This clonotype was detected many times. This chain joins TRBV5-1 and TRBJ2-3; D may be TRBD1 (5 bases). Germline-derived CDR1 and CDR2 are SGHRS and YFSETQ. There are 14 residues in the CDR3. Trimming took 1 base from V and 4 from J, leaving 10 bases between them. As DNA, the CDR3 is TGCGCCAGCAGCTTGACCGGCAGGGCAGATACGCAGTATTTT. Its protein is CASSLTGRADTQYF.

There are many counts of this clonotype. The chain has TRBV5-4 and TRBJ2-2; the D gene is possibly TRBD1 (6 bases). This CDR3 contains 17 residues. V lost 0 bases and J 7 bases, leaving 19 bases between the germline ends. The germline CDR1 and CDR2 sequences are SGHNT and YYREEE (reference sequence). DNA of the CDR3: TGTGCCAGCAGCTTGGATCCGCAGGGGATTTTGGGCGGGGAGCTGTTTTTT. This gives the protein CASSLDPQGILGGELFF. Combining the CDR3 with reference TRBV5-4 and TRBJ2-2 gives the whole variable domain ETGVTQSPTHLIKTRGQQVTLRCSSQSGHNTVSWYQQALGQGPQFIFQYYREEENGRGNFPPRFSGLQFPNYSSELNVNALELDDSALYLCASSLDPQGILGGELFFGEGSRLTVL.

Comment on this clonotype: A much larger clonotype is one base distant, so this may be a read error. The final CDR3 position lacks the conserved phenylalanine or tryptophan, pointing to a likely read error. V and J are TRBV20-1 and TRBJ1-2; tentatively, D is TRBD1 (6 bases). Trimming shortened V by 5 bases and J by 2 bases, and 15 bases separated the two germline ends. Germline CDR1 reads DFQATT; CDR2 reads SNEGSKA (reference sequence). This CDR3 is 14 amino acids long. For the CDR3, the DNA is TGCAGTGCTGGGGAGGGGGTGAGCAACTATGGCTACACCTCC. It is translated as CSAGEGVSNYGYTS.

This clonotype was seen ten or more times. The chain recombines TRBV29-1 with TRBJ2-3; perhaps TRBD2 as D (5 bases). V was clipped by 6 bases and J by 0 bases, with 16 bases between them. Germline V CDR1 and CDR2: SQVTM, ANQGSEA. The length of the CDR3 is 15 residues. The CDR3 DNA follows: TGCAGCGTCCGGGTGGGCGGAGGCAGCACAGATACGCAGTATTTT. Amino acids: CSVRVGGGSTDTQYF.